The 18 T cell receptor beta chains reported below all come from one sample, sequenced in a study of blood T cell repertoires in COVID-19 (dated by TCRdb to about 2020). Libraries were built with the immunoSEQ multiplex PCR assay. In TCRdb, the immuneACCESS table is reduced to in-frame sequences with V and J assigned. These tables do not hold every clone; where another copy was compared, an unresolved V gene accounts for under half, and the others remain unexplained. In all, the sample holds 70,000 to 90,000 clones, and roughly 88% of those were seen once. Together, the top ten hold about 7.8% of the sample. What was sequenced was peripheral blood. These receptors were taken from a man in his fifties or sixties with active COVID-19.

V usage is TRBV4-1 and J usage is TRBJ2-1; D unclear. Germline V gene lookup returns CDR1 MGHRA and CDR2 YSYEKL. CDR3 length: 16 amino acids. Trimming pared 2 bases from V and 2 bases from J, leaving 13 bases between. As DNA, the CDR3 is TGCGCCAGCAGCCAACCCCGCGAGTCGGCCTACAATGAGCAGTTCTTC. Translating it yields CASSQPRESAYNEQFF.

The CDR3 is CASRPQGNSNQPQHF. CDR3 bases: TGTGCCAGCAGACCCCAGGGAAATAGCAATCAGCCCCAGCATTTT. V is TRBV2 and J is TRBJ1-5, with D tentatively TRBD1 (5 bases). Germline assignment: CDR1 SNHLY and CDR2 FYNNEI. CDR3 length: 15 amino acids. V shed 6 bases and J shed 0 bases, with 12 bases lying between them.

The chain recombines TRBV11-2 with TRBJ2-7; D is perhaps TRBD1 (7 bases). The CDR3 sequence is 16 residues long. The germline CDR1 and CDR2 sequences are SGHAT and FQNNGV. The V end was cut by 3 bases, the J end by 5 bases, with 20 bases between. CDR3 protein: CASSFPQGRIRNEQYF. The CDR3 DNA reads as TGTGCCAGCAGCTTCCCACAGGGGAGGATAAGGAACGAGCAGTACTTC. Filled out from reference TRBV11-2 and TRBJ2-7, the complete variable domain reads EAGVAQSPRYKIIEKRQSVAFWCNPISGHATLYWYQQILGQGPKLLIQFQNNGVVDDSQLPKDRFSAERLKGVDSTLKIQPAKLEDSAVYLCASSFPQGRIRNEQYFGPGTRLTVT.

This chain links TRBV24-1 with TRBJ2-1; the match to TRBD1 covers 8 bases. This CDR3 region has 18 residues. In germline, CDR1 is KGHDR, CDR2 SFDVKD. J was trimmed by 1 base and V by 4 bases; bases with no gene match: 11. In nucleotides, the CDR3 is TGTGCCACCAGTGAAGTGGGGAACAGGGGGTTATCCTACAATGAGCAGTTCTTC. This encodes CATSEVGNRGLSYNEQFF.

This clone has more than one count but fewer than ten. The rearrangement links TRBV2 to TRBJ2-1; possibly TRBD1 for D (6 bases). This CDR3 has 14 amino acids. Germline V lookup: CDR1 SNHLY, CDR2 FYNNEI. Trimming pared 11 bases from V and 4 bases from J, leaving 18 bases between. The CDR3 sequence: CAFNLGTSYNEQFF. The CDR3 bases are TGTGCCTTCAACCTGGGGACAAGTTACAATGAGCAGTTCTTC.

The CDR3 region is CASSSSHVTGNGYTF. The CDR3 DNA sequence: TGTGCCAGCAGCTCCTCCCACGTGACAGGGAATGGCTACACCTTC. The V gene is TRBV7-2, the J gene TRBJ1-2; 7 bases agree with TRBD1. Germline-derived CDR1 and CDR2 are SGHTA and FQGNSA. The ends lost 4 bases at V and 6 bases at J; junction bases unmatched: 11. This CDR3 region has 15 residues.

This chain connects TRBV7-6 to TRBJ2-7, with D uncertain. This CDR3 contains 14 residues. The germline V gene encodes CDR1 SGHVS and CDR2 FNYEAQ. The V and J ends lost 1 base and 4 bases respectively, with 11 bases between them. The CDR3: CASSLGQPGYEQYF. The DNA of the CDR3 is TGTGCCAGCAGCTTAGGTCAACCCGGGTACGAGCAGTACTTC. Full variable domain (rest looked up from reference TRBV7-6 and TRBJ2-7): GAGVSQSPRYKVTKRGQDVALRCDPISGHVSLYWYRQALGQGPEFLTYFNYEAQQDKSGLPNDRFSAERPEGSISTLTIQRTEQRDSAMYRCASSLGQPGYEQYFGPGTRLTVT.

This sequence joins TRBV18 and TRBJ2-5; D is ambiguous. Germline V gene lookup returns CDR1 KGHSH and CDR2 LQKENI. This CDR3 is 13 amino acids long. Trimming left V 3 bases short and J 5 bases short, with 10 bases between. CDR3 in amino acids: CASSPPPRETQYF. The CDR3 DNA is TGTGCCAGCTCACCTCCCCCCCGGGAGACCCAGTACTTC.

J is TRBJ2-5 and V is TRBV30; 9 positions match TRBD1. Trimming at V came to 2 bases and at J to 0 bases, leaving 10 bases not matched to a gene. The CDR3 loop spans 17 amino acids. The germline V gene has CDR1 GTSNPN and CDR2 SVGIG (reference sequence). The CDR3 here is CAWSLRDRELYQETQYF. In DNA, the CDR3 is TGTGCCTGGAGTCTCCGGGACAGGGAGCTGTACCAAGAGACCCAGTACTTC.

CDR3 protein: CASSVGGQGGNQPQHF. CDR3 nucleotides: TGTGCCAGCAGTGTTGGTGGACAGGGAGGCAATCAGCCCCAGCATTTT. The chain recombines TRBV28 with TRBJ1-5, with TRBD1 matching over 8 bases. This CDR3 has 16 amino acids. J gave up 2 bases and V 5 bases, and 8 bases lay outside the gene matches. Germline CDR1 is MDHEN and CDR2 is SYDVKM.

The chain links TRBV9 to TRBJ1-1; tentatively, D is TRBD1 (6 bases). This CDR3 has 14 amino acids. Per germline, CDR1 SGDLS and CDR2 YYNGEE. The V gene lost 3 bases and the J gene lost 1 base, with 10 bases spanning the gap. The CDR3 DNA is TGTGCCAGCAGCGCCCGACAGGCGAACACTGAAGCTTTCTTT. Protein sequence: CASSARQANTEAFF.

This clone was counted a few times. The rearrangement uses TRBV5-6 and TRBJ1-5, with 12 bases fitting TRBD1. Looked up from germline, CDR1 is SGHDT and CDR2 is YYEEEE. The CDR3 is made up of 16 amino acids. J was trimmed by 4 bases and V by 4 bases; bases with no gene match: 6. CDR3 in DNA: TGTGCCAGCAGCCTGGGACAGGGGGCGCGAAATCAGCCCCAGCATTTT. This gives the protein CASSLGQGARNQPQHF.

The chain joins TRBV28 to TRBJ2-7; no firm D call. CDR1 and CDR2 (germline): MDHEN, SYDVKM. V was trimmed by 4 bases and J by 3 bases, leaving 4 bases between them. This CDR3 spans 11 amino acids. The CDR3 nucleotides read TGTGCCAGCAGTTCCCGCTACGAGCAGTACTTC. It encodes CASSSRYEQYF.

The chain links TRBV11-2 to TRBJ2-2, with TRBD1 matching over 7 bases. Germline V gene data show CDR1 as SGHAT and CDR2 as FQNNGV. The CDR3 runs 15 residues. V was pared by 3 bases and J by 5 bases, with 6 bases of the junction left unmatched. The CDR3 sequence is CASSFIGGRTGELFF. The CDR3 DNA sequence: TGTGCCAGCAGCTTTATAGGGGGCCGTACCGGGGAGCTGTTTTTT.

The rearrangement links TRBV5-5 to TRBJ2-7; 7 bases are a match to TRBD1. This CDR3 is 12 amino acids long. V shed 2 bases, J shed 5 bases, and the junction held 1 base outside the gene matches. Germline assignment: CDR1 SGHKS and CDR2 YYEKEE (reference sequence). The CDR3 DNA sequence: TGTGCCAGCAGCTTTGACAGGGACGAGCAGTACTTC. Protein sequence: CASSFDRDEQYF.

The chain links TRBV10-3 to TRBJ2-7; 11 bases fit TRBD2. CDR3 length: 19 residues. Germline CDR1 is ENHRY and CDR2 is SYGVKD. With 6 bases clipped from V and 5 bases from J, the junction kept 21 bases outside the gene matches. CDR3 in amino acids: CAISPGGRKLAGAGDEQYF. The DNA of the CDR3 is TGTGCCATCAGCCCCGGCGGGAGGAAACTAGCGGGAGCGGGTGACGAGCAGTACTTC.

The chain recombines TRBV18 with TRBJ1-2; 9 positions agree with TRBD1. Germline loops: CDR1 KGHSH, CDR2 LQKENI. The CDR3 has 13 amino acids. V lost 7 bases to trimming and J lost 4 bases; unmatched junction nucleotides: 4. CDR3 coding DNA: TGTGCCAGCTGGGACAGGGCGACCTATGGCTACACCTTC. Translated: CASWDRATYGYTF.

CDR3 bases: TGTGCCAGCTCCGGGGGGCGGGACCAAGAGACCCAGTACTTC. Translated, it gives CASSGGRDQETQYF. The chain couples TRBV5-4 to TRBJ2-5; D is perhaps TRBD2 (7 bases). The ends were cut back, 7 bases at V and 0 bases at J, with 13 bases in the middle. This CDR3 is built from 14 residues. Germline V lookup: CDR1 SGHNT, CDR2 YYREEE (reference sequence).